Below, 30 T cell receptor beta chains from the same sample are listed, as sequenced in a study of CD8 T cells in Susac syndrome. An amount of RNA that ranged from 0.5 to 1 ug was reverse transcribed with random hexamers. TCRdb recomputed calls from the immunoSEQ multiplex PCR reads with MiXCR, one row per CDR3 protein. The table has about 300,000 distinct CDR3 sequences, about 88% seen once; the top ten hold around 0.11%. Sequenced sample: CD8+ T cells from PBMCs. These receptors all stem from a human donor with multiple sclerosis.

This clonotype was detected only once. CDR3 in DNA: TGTGCCAGCAGTTACCCGGGACAGGGCTTCTACGAGCAGTACTTC. Its protein product is CASSYPGQGFYEQYF. V is TRBV6-2 or TRBV6-3 and J is TRBJ2-7, with 9 nucleotides matching TRBD1. This CDR3 comprises 15 residues. Trimming at V came to 2 bases and at J to 3 bases, leaving 5 bases not matched to a gene. The germline CDR1 and CDR2 sequences are MNHEY and SVGEGT.

This sequence joins TRBV12-2 and TRBJ1-2; the tabulated D call, TRBD1, remains unverified against the DNA. TRBV12-2 is classified as a pseudogene. The CDR3 is made up of 15 amino acids. The CDR3 DNA reads as TGTGCAAGTCGCTTAGCGCCCGGGGGCGCCTATGGCTACACCTTC. It yields the protein CASRLAPGGAYGYTF.

This clonotype was found once. The chain joins TRBV27 to TRBJ1-3; 9 nucleotides line up with TRBD1. CDR3 size: 17 residues. Germline assignment: CDR1 MNHEY and CDR2 SMNVEV (reference sequence). V dropped 5 bases and J dropped 7; count of bases not matched to a gene: 15. This CDR3 is CASSRKPGQGAGNTIYF. CDR3 DNA sequence: TGTGCCAGCAGTCGGAAACCGGGACAGGGTGCCGGGAACACCATATATTTT.

The chain uses TRBV2 and TRBJ1-2; D not certain. Deletions cut 3 bases from V and 5 bases from J, with 13 bases between. This CDR3 has 14 amino acids. CDR1 SNHLY and CDR2 FYNNEI come from the germline V gene. CDR3 loop: CASSEEARGYGYTF. The CDR3 DNA sequence: TGTGCCAGCAGTGAGGAAGCCCGAGGATATGGCTACACCTTC. The whole variable domain, remainder taken from reference TRBV2 and TRBJ1-2, is EPEVTQTPSHQVTQMGQEVILRCVPISNHLYFYWYRQILGQKVEFLVSFYNNEISEKSEIFDDQFSVERPDGSNFTLKIRSTKLEDSAMYFCASSEEARGYGYTFGSGTRLTVV.

V and J are TRBV9 and TRBJ2-1, with 7 bases fitting TRBD2. The CDR3 is 14 residues long. V dropped 3 bases and J dropped 4; count of bases not matched to a gene: 4. Germline-derived CDR1 and CDR2 are SGDLS and YYNGEE. The DNA of the CDR3 is TGTGCCAGCAGCGGCGGGAGTGGGTACAATGAGCAGTTCTTC. Its protein is CASSGGSGYNEQFF.

The rearrangement links TRBV12-3 or TRBV12-4 to TRBJ2-1, with 12 positions matching TRBD2. V lost 3 bases to trimming and J lost 5 bases; unmatched junction nucleotides: 11. The CDR3 runs to 18 residues. The CDR3 is CASSFRAGLAGLHNEQFF. CDR3 coding DNA: TGTGCCAGCAGTTTTAGGGCCGGACTAGCGGGGTTACACAATGAGCAGTTCTTC.

The gene calls are TRBV7-9 and TRBJ2-1; D may be TRBD2 (6 bases). The CDR3 covers 15 residues. With 1 base removed from V and 5 bases from J, the gap between germline ends came to 12 bases. The germline V gene encodes CDR1 SEHNR and CDR2 FQNEAQ (reference sequence). In DNA, the CDR3 is TGTGCCAGCAGCTTAGTCGGAGGGCTTGACAATGAGCAGTTCTTC. Amino acid sequence: CASSLVGGLDNEQFF.

Only one count was recorded for this clonotype. The chain employs TRBV30 and TRBJ1-5; D is uncertain. The CDR3 extends over 15 amino acids. The germline V gene has CDR1 GTSNPN and CDR2 SVGIG (reference sequence). V was shortened by 1 base and J by 1 base, with 11 bases between the two germline ends. As DNA, the CDR3 is TGTGCCTGGAGTGAGGGTTCGGGGAGCAATCAGCCCCAGCATTTT. Translation: CAWSEGSGSNQPQHF.

This sequence joins TRBV7-9 and TRBJ2-1, with a possible D match to TRBD2 (6 bases). Trimming cost V 1 base and J 16 bases, with 14 bases left between them. The CDR3 has 12 amino acids. From germline, CDR1 is SEHNR and CDR2 FQNEAQ (reference sequence). CDR3 protein: CASSLDGSESFF. The DNA for the CDR3 is TGTGCCAGCAGCTTAGACGGGAGTGAGTCATTCTTC.

V usage is TRBV3-1 and J usage is TRBJ2-3; 9 nucleotides match TRBD2. V trimming: 5 bases; J trimming: 1 base; junction bases outside the gene matches: 7. From germline, CDR1 is LGHDT and CDR2 YNNKEL (reference sequence). The CDR3 contains 16 residues. The CDR3 here is CASSGRLAEGTDTQYF. For the CDR3, the DNA is TGTGCCAGCAGCGGTAGACTAGCGGAAGGCACAGATACGCAGTATTTT.

Turning to this clonotype: Its ends do not fully match the called genes, so a read error is possible. This sequence joins TRBV11-2 and TRBJ2-7; no clear D. The CDR3 is 16 amino acids. Per the germline V gene, CDR1 is SGHAT and CDR2 is FQNNGV. The CDR3 loop reads CASSLDTGFLAYEQCF. The CDR3, as DNA: TGTGCCAGCAGCTTAGATACTGGTTTTCTCGCGTACGAGCAGTGCTTC.

This clonotype was detected a few times. For the CDR3, the DNA is TGTGCCAGCAGCCGAGGACAGCTGAACACTGAAGCTTTCTTT. It codes for CASSRGQLNTEAFF. The chain has TRBV4-2 and TRBJ1-1; D might be TRBD1 (6 bases). V lost 4 bases to trimming and J lost 0 bases, with 9 bases between them. CDR1 LGHNA and CDR2 YNFKEQ come from the germline V gene. The CDR3 covers 14 residues.

The gene calls are TRBV6-1 and TRBJ1-3; TRBD1 might be the D (5 bases). V was pared by 3 bases and J by 4 bases, with 13 bases between. Germline V gene lookup returns CDR1 MNHNS and CDR2 SASEGT. The CDR3 consists of 15 residues. The CDR3 sequence: CASSDLKGQGNTIYF. CDR3 coding DNA: TGTGCCAGCAGTGACCTAAAGGGGCAAGGAAACACCATATATTTT.

The gene calls are TRBV5-1 and TRBJ1-1; D possibly corresponds to TRBD1 (5 bases). Trimming removed 4 bases from V and 1 base from J, with 20 bases in between. The CDR3 is 17 residues long. CDR1 SGHRS and CDR2 YFSETQ come from the germline V gene. The CDR3 DNA sequence: TGCGCCAGCAGCCTTTCAGGGTTTCCCCTATCGAACACTGAAGCTTTCTTT. This gives the protein CASSLSGFPLSNTEAFF.

The rearrangement links TRBV7-2 to TRBJ2-1; tentatively, D is TRBD1 (5 bases). The V gene lost 2 bases and the J gene lost 5 bases, with 19 bases spanning the gap. This CDR3 is 17 amino acids long. Germline assignment: CDR1 SGHTA and CDR2 FQGNSA. The CDR3 region is CASSLIVWGGQDNEQFF. CDR3 sequence (DNA): TGTGCCAGCAGCTTAATTGTCTGGGGCGGCCAAGACAATGAGCAGTTCTTC.

V gene TRBV27 combines with J gene TRBJ2-1; 8 bases fit TRBD2. The J segment lost 1 base and the V segment lost 5 bases, leaving 7 bases of the junction unmatched. Looked up from germline, CDR1 is MNHEY and CDR2 is SMNVEV (reference sequence). The length of the CDR3 is 16 residues. The CDR3 region is CASSPSAGESYNEQFF. CDR3 nucleotides: TGTGCCAGCAGTCCCTCAGCGGGAGAATCCTACAATGAGCAGTTCTTC.

The chain carries TRBV20-1 and TRBJ2-1, with D tentatively TRBD1 (6 bases). The CDR3 has 12 amino acids. The germline V and J ends were trimmed by 3 bases and 6 bases, with 9 bases remaining between them. Germline V gene sequence: CDR1 DFQATT, CDR2 SNEGSKA (reference sequence). The CDR3 coding sequence is TGCAGTGCTAGTGAGACAGGCAATGAGCAGTTCTTC. Protein sequence: CSASETGNEQFF.

The chain links TRBV9 to TRBJ2-7, with TRBD2 identical over 12 bases. V shed 1 base and J 5 bases; nucleotides not matched to a gene: 10. Germline lookup yields CDR1 SGDLS and CDR2 YYNGEE. The CDR3 consists of 17 residues. The CDR3 nucleotides are TGTGCCAGCAGCGTAAATCCGTCTAGCGGGAGGGCCCACGAGCAGTACTTC. The encoded protein is CASSVNPSSGRAHEQYF.

J is TRBJ2-1 and V is TRBV2, with 8 bases identical to TRBD2. The CDR3 covers 14 residues. Trimming cost V 9 bases and J 2 bases; bases outside gene matches: 6. Germline V gene data show CDR1 as SNHLY and CDR2 as FYNNEI. This CDR3 is CARQVLAAYNEQFF. CDR3 sequence (DNA): TGTGCCAGACAGGTACTAGCGGCCTACAATGAGCAGTTCTTC.

The chain links TRBV27 to TRBJ1-1; D unclear. The V end lost 1 base, the J end lost 0 bases, and 9 bases lay between the germline ends. The CDR3 runs to 15 residues. CDR1 is MNHEY and CDR2 is SMNVEV in the germline V gene (reference sequence). The CDR3 here is CASSLFPVMNTEAFF. CDR3 nucleotide sequence: TGTGCCAGCAGTTTATTTCCGGTCATGAACACTGAAGCTTTCTTT.

The V call is TRBV5-6, the J call TRBJ1-1, with TRBD1 as a possible D gene (5 bases). Per the germline V gene, CDR1 is SGHDT and CDR2 is YYEEEE. The CDR3 extends over 15 amino acids. V lost 1 base and J 4 bases, leaving 14 bases between the germline ends. In DNA form, the CDR3 reads TGTGCCAGCAGCTTGTTCGAGGGGCGCTTCACTGAAGCTTTCTTT. Translating gives CASSLFEGRFTEAFF.

This chain links TRBV6-2 or TRBV6-3 with TRBJ2-1, with D uncertain. Trimming pared 2 bases from V and 7 bases from J, leaving 6 bases between. Germline-derived CDR1 and CDR2 are MNHEY and SVGEGT. This CDR3 spans 12 amino acids. The CDR3, as DNA: TGTGCCAGCAGTTACGTTAGGAATGAGCAGTTCTTC. Translated: CASSYVRNEQFF.

As concerns this clonotype: One end of the junction varies from germline; a read error may be responsible. V and J are TRBV7-7 and TRBJ2-1; 14 bases line up with TRBD2. Germline-derived CDR1 and CDR2 are SSHAT and FNYEAQ (reference sequence). This CDR3 comprises 15 residues. CDR3 residues: CASSAGLAGAVEQFF. The CDR3 bases are TGTGCTAGCAGCGCGGGACTAGCGGGAGCAGTTGAGCAGTTCTTC.

The J gene is TRBJ2-7, the V gene TRBV10-3, with D uncertain. Trimming left V 4 bases short and J 3 bases short, with 13 bases between. This CDR3 has 14 amino acids. Germline lookup yields CDR1 ENHRY and CDR2 SYGVKD. CDR3 in DNA: TGTGCCATCAGTGCCAAACCTGAGCACTACGAGCAGTACTTC. Encoded protein: CAISAKPEHYEQYF.

The chain combines TRBV12-3 or TRBV12-4 with TRBJ2-2; TRBD2 agrees at 10 bases. J lost 6 bases, V lost 1 base, and 5 bases had no gene match. This CDR3 region has 16 residues. CDR3 DNA sequence: TGTGCCAGCAGTTTAGGTCCTAGCGGGAGCGCCGGGGAGCTGTTTTTT. Its translation is CASSLGPSGSAGELFF.

The rearrangement links TRBV12-3 or TRBV12-4 to TRBJ1-4; 7 positions match TRBD1. Trimming took 5 bases from V and 5 from J; bases not matched to a gene: 11. The CDR3 runs to 16 residues. The CDR3 spells CASSRDRAHPNEKLFF. CDR3 bases: TGTGCCAGCAGTAGAGACAGGGCCCACCCGAATGAAAAACTGTTTTTT.

The chain couples TRBV6-1 to TRBJ1-3; D remains unclear. This CDR3 comprises 13 residues. V lost 3 bases to trimming and J lost 8 bases, with 11 bases between them. In germline, CDR1 is MNHNS, CDR2 SASEGT. The CDR3 bases are TGTGCCAGCAGTGAGGACCGAGGATACACCATATATTTT. Translated: CASSEDRGYTIYF.

The rearrangement links TRBV15 to TRBJ2-6; D unclear. This CDR3 is 12 amino acids long. Germline V gene lookup returns CDR1 LNHNV and CDR2 YYDKDF (reference sequence). The V end lost 4 bases, the J end lost 2 bases, and 0 bases lay between the germline ends. The CDR3 spells CATSTGANVLTF. The CDR3 DNA follows: TGTGCCACCAGCACTGGGGCCAACGTCCTGACTTTC.

CDR3 protein: CASSGPSGIGGTDTQYF. The CDR3 region has the DNA TGTGCCAGCAGCGGGCCTAGCGGGATCGGAGGGACAGATACGCAGTATTTT. The chain couples TRBV28 to TRBJ2-3; the match to TRBD2 covers 9 bases. Per germline, CDR1 MDHEN and CDR2 SYDVKM. The length of the CDR3 is 17 residues. Germline trimming cut 6 bases from V and 3 bases from J; bases unmatched to any gene: 13.

The chain joins TRBV6-6 to TRBJ2-7; no reliable D call. The germline V gene has CDR1 MNHNY and CDR2 SVGAGI (reference sequence). Trimming took off 2 bases at V and 2 bases at J, with 4 bases between the two ends. The CDR3 totals 12 residues. The CDR3 bases are TGTGCCAGCAGTTACGCCCCCTACGAGCAGTACTTC. Encoded protein: CASSYAPYEQYF.